This T cell receptor beta chain was sequenced during a study of OX40 agonist ivuxolimab in advanced cancers. With regard to the full study: Ivuxolimab was an agonistic, fully human IgG2 monoclonal antibody directed against OX40 (CD134), a costimulatory receptor. Intravenous ivuxolimab was administered to patients every 2 weeks at six dose levels: 0.01, 0.1, 0.3, 1.5, 3 and 10 mg/kg. Of the approximately 50 patients in dose escalation, 19 had hepatocellular carcinoma, about 15 had melanoma, 9 had renal cell carcinoma and 9 had head and neck cancer. In the dose-escalation cohort, around four fifths of patients were male, and the mean age was 60 years with a range of roughly 20 to 79. Patients were allowed to have had prior anti-PD-1, anti-PD-L1 or anti-CTLA-4 therapy, and about 40% of the dose-escalation patients had been treated with checkpoint inhibitors. Partial responses occurred in three dose-escalation patients, of whom one had hepatocellular carcinoma and two had cutaneous melanoma. The purpose of peripheral TCRbeta sequencing was to test whether ivuxolimab changed TCR sequence diversity and led to clonal T-cell expansion. The paper reports the monotherapy dose-escalation portion (N = 52 patients) of the phase I ivuxolimab trial.

The trial excluded patients who had a history of autoimmune disease or were on systemic immunosuppression. Peripheral blood for TCR sequencing was drawn from every dose cohort at baseline, at cycle 4 day 1 and at cycle 7 day 1. The samples were taken from a phase I, first-in-human, multicenter, open-label dose-escalation trial of ivuxolimab. Adults with locally advanced or metastatic melanoma, renal cell, hepatocellular, or head and neck squamous cell carcinoma were enrolled in the trial. Before TCR sequencing, CD4+ and CD8+ T cells were separately sorted from peripheral blood. Genomic DNA was isolated from the sorted cells so that the TCRbeta CDR3 region could be sequenced. TCRbeta CDR3 regions were sequenced using the immunoSEQ Assay. TCRdb re-hosts the immuneACCESS table, in-frame sequences only. Its copies lack some clones; in the studies checked, an unresolved V gene accounts for under half of them, and the cause for the rest is not known. Across this sample there are some 68,000 clones, with 86% seen only once. The top ten constitute approximately 0.99% of the sample.

The full study reports these points: Low levels of normalized T-cell clonal expansion were also seen in some nonresponding patients. The antigen specificity of the clonally expanded peripheral T cells was not determined. At doses of 0.1 to 3.0 mg/kg, clonal expansion of both CD4+ and CD8+ T cells in blood was seen between baseline and week 6. Partial responders in the 0.1-3.0 mg/kg groups had among the lowest normalized peripheral clonal expansion, especially among CD8+ T cells. After ivuxolimab, expanded clones were on average more numerous among CD8+ T cells than among CD4+ T cells.

To note about this clone: Its antigen has not been determined. Within one base of it there is no much larger clone, and no base qualities were kept.

Taken from cysteine to phenylalanine, the CDR3 has 15 residues. Of the read, only the CDR3 DNA is kept; its 45 bases are in frame from base 1. Looking up the germline V gene yields CDR1 MDHEN and CDR2 SYDVKM. V sheds 6 bases and J sheds 4 bases, leaving 16 bases between their ends. The clonotype was recovered from an adult with an advanced solid tumor such as melanoma, head and neck, liver or kidney cancer. The chain is made from TRBV28 and TRBJ2-1; 6 matching bases give a weak D call of TRBD1. The sample in question was CD4+ or CD8+ T cells sorted from blood, obtained in a trial of the OX40 agonist ivuxolimab. The bases are TGTGCCAGCAGCTGGGCAGGGGCGAATTACAATGAGCAGTTCTTC. Its protein product is CASSWAGANYNEQFF.